These T cell receptor beta chains were read from a single sample in a study of T cell repertoires in ileal Crohn's disease. The protocol was immunoSEQ multiplex PCR, while the TCRdb copy is restricted to in-frame clones and leaves out a portion. The table lists approximately 27,000 clones, roughly 81% of them singletons, with roughly 5.5% in the top ten. Sequencing was performed on ileal tissue. The receptors derive from an adult with Crohn's disease. The CDR3 runs from the conserved cysteine through the conserved F or W. D genes are given only for firm matches. Size is omitted from some rows. Given values are once, few, many or a class for expanded clones.

V	D	J	size	CDR3	DNA
TRBV5-4	TRBD1	TRBJ2-4	few	CASSIRDRGNIQYF	TGTGCCAGCAGCATACGCGACAGGGGAAACATTCAGTACTTC
TRBV7-8	TRBD1	TRBJ1-2	few	CASSATGYGYTF	TGTGCCAGCAGCGCGACAGGGTATGGCTACACCTTC
TRBV11-2	-	TRBJ1-3	-	CASSAPSSGNTIYF	TGTGCCAGCAGTGCCCCGAGCTCTGGAAACACCATATATTTT
TRBV6-5	-	TRBJ1-1	-	CASSHGFALNTEAFF	TGTGCCAGCAGTCACGGGTTTGCTTTGAACACTGAAGCTTTCTTT
TRBV9	-	TRBJ2-3	-	CASSVGGGGDTQYF	TGTGCCAGCAGCGTCGGAGGGGGGGGAGATACGCAGTATTTT
TRBV7-6	-	TRBJ2-7	-	CASSLVAGESYEQYF	TGTGCCAGCAGCTTAGTGGCAGGGGAGTCCTACGAGCAGTACTTC
TRBV9	-	TRBJ1-6	-	CASSDLESPLHF	TGTGCCAGCAGCGATCTTGAGTCACCCCTCCACTTT
TRBV5-1	-	TRBJ2-5	-	CASSLQGPYQETQYF	TGCGCCAGCAGCTTACAGGGCCCGTACCAAGAGACCCAGTACTTC
TRBV5-1	-	TRBJ2-7	-	CASSLDREFYEQYF	TGCGCCAGCAGCTTGGACAGGGAATTCTACGAGCAGTACTTC
TRBV4-3	TRBD1	TRBJ2-7	-	CASSQDGQGAQEQYF	TGCGCCAGCAGCCAAGATGGACAGGGGGCACAAGAGCAGTACTTC
TRBV5-1	-	TRBJ1-1	-	CASSQQLRGTEAFF	TGCGCCAGCAGCCAACAATTGAGGGGGACTGAAGCTTTCTTT
TRBV19	-	TRBJ1-4	-	CATKGLGKLFF	TGTGCCACCAAGGGGTTGGGAAAACTGTTTTTT
TRBV2	TRBD1	TRBJ1-2	-	CASSERQGPSINYGYTF	TGTGCCAGCAGTGAACGACAGGGGCCGTCAATAAACTATGGCTACACCTTC
TRBV6-5	TRBD2	TRBJ2-7	-	CASKRTSGETYEQYF	TGTGCCAGCAAGCGGACTAGCGGGGAAACCTACGAGCAGTACTTC
TRBV5-4	TRBD1	TRBJ1-2	-	CASSPDRVGGYTF	TGTGCCAGCAGCCCGGACAGGGTAGGGGGCTACACCTTC
TRBV7-2	TRBD1	TRBJ1-1	-	CASSFMDRGEAFF	TGTGCCAGCAGCTTTATGGACAGGGGTGAAGCTTTCTTT
TRBV30	TRBD1	TRBJ2-7	-	CAWSDERQGTYEQYF	TGTGCCTGGAGTGATGAGAGACAGGGAACCTACGAGCAGTACTTC
TRBV5-1	TRBD1	TRBJ1-2	-	CASRGQGDGYTF	TGCGCCAGCAGGGGACAGGGGGACGGCTACACCTTC
TRBV7-9	TRBD1	TRBJ2-2	-	CASSPLPGQGDYTGELFF	TGTGCCAGCAGCCCCCTACCGGGACAGGGGGACTACACCGGGGAGCTGTTTTTT
TRBV5-1	-	TRBJ2-5	-	CASSLGAPQETQYF	TGCGCCAGCAGCTTGGGGGCCCCTCAAGAGACCCAGTACTTC
TRBV7-9	-	TRBJ1-2	-	CASSSLTIQGIYGYTF	TGTGCCAGCAGCTCATTAACCATTCAGGGCATCTATGGCTACACCTTC
TRBV27	TRBD1	TRBJ2-5	-	CASSQDRGGAFETQYF	TGTGCCAGCAGCCAGGACAGGGGAGGGGCATTTGAGACCCAGTACTTC
TRBV5-4	TRBD1	TRBJ2-7	-	CASSLQGSSYEQYF	TGTGCCAGCAGCCTACAGGGGAGCTCCTACGAGCAGTACTTC
TRBV10-1	-	TRBJ2-7	-	CASSERGNYEQYF	TGCGCCAGCAGTGAGCGCGGGAACTACGAGCAGTACTTC
TRBV30	TRBD1	TRBJ2-3	-	CAWSPGTGASTDTQYF	TGTGCCTGGAGTCCGGGGACAGGCGCTAGCACAGATACGCAGTATTTT
TRBV27	-	TRBJ2-2	-	CASGYRRSSTGELFF	TGTGCCAGCGGCTACAGGAGATCGAGCACCGGGGAGCTGTTTTTT
TRBV19	-	TRBJ1-1	-	CASSILGGEAFF	TGTGCCAGTAGTATTCTCGGGGGTGAAGCTTTCTTT
TRBV6-5	-	TRBJ1-1	-	CASSSGGVNTEAFF	TGTGCCAGCAGCTCCGGGGGGGTGAACACTGAAGCTTTCTTT
TRBV5-4	TRBD2	TRBJ2-3	-	CASSLLTSGANTDTQYF	TGTGCCAGCAGCTTGCTGACTAGCGGGGCGAACACAGATACGCAGTATTTT
TRBV6-6	-	TRBJ1-1	once	CASSLGQSSNTEAFF	TGTGCCAGCAGTTTGGGGCAATCCTCGAACACTGAAGCTTTCTTT
TRBV18	TRBD1	TRBJ1-6	-	CASSPDRASPLHF	TGTGCCAGCTCACCTGACAGGGCGTCACCCCTCCACTTT
TRBV10-2	TRBD1	TRBJ1-1	-	CASRQGASTEAFF	TGCGCCAGCCGACAGGGGGCAAGCACTGAAGCTTTCTTT
TRBV5-6	TRBD1	TRBJ1-2	-	CASSRGTGDDGYTF	TGTGCCAGCAGCCGTGGGACAGGGGATGATGGCTACACCTTC
TRBV7-3	TRBD1	TRBJ2-1	once	CASSLTESGGSYNEQFF	TGTGCCAGCAGCTTAACCGAGTCAGGGGGATCCTACAATGAGCAGTTCTTC
TRBV11-3	TRBD1	TRBJ2-1	-	CASSLQGGSYNEQFF	TGTGCCAGCAGCCTACAGGGGGGTTCCTACAATGAGCAGTTCTTC
TRBV19	TRBD2	TRBJ2-7	-	CATSRSGGTSGTYEQYF	TGTGCCACATCCAGGTCCGGCGGGACTAGCGGTACCTACGAGCAGTACTTC
TRBV9	TRBD2	TRBJ2-1	-	CASSDPRTSGGNPYNEQFF	TGTGCCAGCAGCGACCCCAGGACTAGCGGGGGCAATCCCTACAATGAGCAGTTCTTC
TRBV7-9	TRBD1	TRBJ1-2	-	CASSWTGNYGYTF	TGTGCCAGCAGCTGGACAGGGAACTATGGCTACACCTTC
TRBV4-2	TRBD1	TRBJ2-7	-	CASSVESGTGGYEQYF	TGTGCCAGCAGCGTCGAATCCGGGACAGGGGGCTACGAGCAGTACTTC
TRBV6-5	-	TRBJ1-1	-	CASSYRLTGMNTEAFF	TGTGCCAGCAGTTATCGGTTGACAGGTATGAACACTGAAGCTTTCTTT
TRBV7-2	TRBD2	TRBJ2-7	-	CASSLVPAGAEEQYF	TGTGCCAGCAGCTTAGTACCAGCGGGGGCGGAGGAGCAGTACTTC
TRBV9	TRBD2	TRBJ2-7	-	CASSPGTSGVYEQYF	TGTGCCAGCAGCCCGGGGACTAGCGGGGTCTACGAGCAGTACTTC
TRBV7-8	-	TRBJ1-3	-	CASSLGGHGNTIYF	TGTGCCAGCAGCTTAGGGGGGCACGGAAACACCATATATTTT
TRBV27	TRBD1	TRBJ2-5	-	CASSSSSGTELQETQYF	TGTGCCAGCAGTTCCTCGTCCGGGACAGAACTCCAAGAGACCCAGTACTTC
TRBV9	TRBD1	TRBJ2-1	-	CASSVRQGAYNEQFF	TGTGCCAGCAGCGTAAGACAGGGGGCTTACAATGAGCAGTTCTTC
TRBV2	TRBD2	TRBJ2-1	-	CASSGLAAVNEQFF	TGTGCCAGCAGTGGACTAGCGGCTGTCAATGAGCAGTTCTTC
TRBV5-1	-	TRBJ2-1	few	CASSFRQVGEQFF	TGCGCCAGCAGCTTTCGCCAGGTCGGTGAGCAGTTCTTC
TRBV30	TRBD1	TRBJ1-6	-	CAWSGGTGNSPLHF	TGTGCCTGGAGCGGCGGGACAGGGAATTCACCCCTCCACTTT
TRBV6-5	-	TRBJ1-1	-	CASSLGRQTEAFF	TGTGCCAGCAGTTTAGGCCGACAGACTGAAGCTTTCTTT
TRBV7-9	TRBD1	TRBJ2-3	-	CASSLHYGTDRRTDTQYF	TGTGCCAGCAGCTTACATTACGGGACAGATAGACGCACAGATACGCAGTATTTT
TRBV11-3	TRBD1	TRBJ2-5	few	CASSLGTGFETQYF	TGTGCCAGCAGCTTAGGGACAGGGTTCGAGACCCAGTACTTC
TRBV4-3	-	TRBJ2-1	-	CASSQRDTLNEQFF	TGCGCCAGCAGCCAAAGGGACACCCTCAATGAGCAGTTCTTC
TRBV4-1	-	TRBJ1-2	-	CASSQDRSGAIYGYTF	TGCGCCAGCAGCCAAGATCGGTCAGGGGCAATCTATGGCTACACCTTC
TRBV6-1	-	TRBJ2-7	-	CASSVDRERYEQYF	TGTGCCAGCAGTGTCGACCGGGAACGCTACGAGCAGTACTTC
TRBV7-2	TRBD1	TRBJ1-1	-	CASSFTGANTEAFF	TGTGCCAGCAGCTTTACAGGGGCTAACACTGAAGCTTTCTTT
TRBV4-3	-	TRBJ2-1	-	CASSQDDGRRTGEQFF	TGCGCCAGCAGCCAAGATGATGGCAGGAGGACGGGTGAGCAGTTCTTC